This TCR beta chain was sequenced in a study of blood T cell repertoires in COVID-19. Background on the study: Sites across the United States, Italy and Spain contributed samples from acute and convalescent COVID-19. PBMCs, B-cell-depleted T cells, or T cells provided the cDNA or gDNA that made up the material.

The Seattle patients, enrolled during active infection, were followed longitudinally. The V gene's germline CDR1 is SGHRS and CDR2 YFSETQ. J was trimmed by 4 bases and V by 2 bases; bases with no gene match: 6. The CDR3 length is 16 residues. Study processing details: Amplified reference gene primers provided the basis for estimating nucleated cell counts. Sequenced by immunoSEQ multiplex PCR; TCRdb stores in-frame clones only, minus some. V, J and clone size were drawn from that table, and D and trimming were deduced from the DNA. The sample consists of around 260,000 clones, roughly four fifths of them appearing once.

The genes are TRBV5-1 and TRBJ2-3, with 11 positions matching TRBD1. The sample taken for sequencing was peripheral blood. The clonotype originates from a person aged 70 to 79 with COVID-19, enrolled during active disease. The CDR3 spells CASSFTGTGGSDTQYF. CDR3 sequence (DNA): TGCGCCAGCAGCTTTACCGGGACAGGGGGGTCAGATACGCAGTATTTT.